This record covers a single T cell receptor (beta chain). The data are from a study of blood T cell repertoires in COVID-19. Overall study: The study drew acute and convalescent COVID-19 samples from the United States, Italy and Spain.

Generated by immunoSEQ multiplex PCR, the TCRdb table keeps only in-frame clones and is missing some. The sample consists of a few hundred thousand clones, more than 80% of them appearing once. Living in 24 US areas, the participants were between about 18 and 90 years of age. Trimming pared 3 bases from V and 7 bases from J, leaving 12 bases between. In germline, CDR1 is SGHAT, CDR2 FQNNGV. CDR3 length: 13 amino acids. This TCR was recovered from a man aged 40-50 years who had recovered from COVID-19. The sequenced material came from PBMCs or T cells enriched from blood (not recorded which). J is TRBJ1-1 and V is TRBV11-2; D ambiguous. CDR3 nucleotide sequence: TGTGCCAGCAGCTTCAGTAACAGTGGTGAAGCTTTCTTT. This gives the protein CASSFSNSGEAFF.